The text below deals with one T cell receptor (beta chain). What it binds is not known. This sample was included in a study of shared clonotypes between healthy human individuals. Profiling relied on immunoSEQ multiplex PCR, and the TCRdb table lists in-frame clones only, not all of them. This sample yields over a million clones, of which around 74% are seen a single time; roughly 1.4% belongs to the top ten. Overall study results and limits: Shared clonotypes across all four donors exceeded non-shared ones in generation probability.

The CDR3 extends over 15 amino acids. J gave up 5 bases and V 4 bases, and 3 bases lay outside the gene matches. CDR1 and CDR2 from the germline V gene are SGHDT and YYEEEE. This receptor was obtained from a man younger than 30 in good health. V gene TRBV5-6 combines with J gene TRBJ2-3; TRBD2 matches at 14 bases. Source material: memory CD4+ T cells sorted from blood. Noted subset: CD45RA-negative fraction. In DNA, the CDR3 is TGTGCCAGCAGCGGACTAGCGGGGGGCATAGATACGCAGTATTTT. Translation: CASSGLAGGIDTQYF.